This T cell receptor (beta chain) was documented in a study of T cells of healthy individuals. In TCRdb, the 5' RACE reads were re-called with MiXCR into one record per CDR3 protein. The table shows 60,000 to 70,000 distinct CDR3 sequences, with around 16% occurring only once. In this sample, this clonotype turned up many times. CDR1 is MDHEN, CDR2 SYDVKM, per germline. This CDR3 spans 17 amino acids. The V end lost 4 bases, the J end lost 1 base, and 17 bases lay between the germline ends. The genes are TRBV28 and TRBJ1-5; a weak D match, TRBD1 (6 bases). This receptor was identified in a human donor in good health. The DNA of the CDR3 is TGTGCCAGCAGTTGGGTCCAGGGGTTAAGGAGCAATCAGCCCCAGCATTTT. Residues: CASSWVQGLRSNQPQHF.